The entry that follows covers one T cell receptor (beta chain) sequence. Data came from immunoSEQ multiplex PCR; TCRdb stores just in-frame clones and leaves some out. This table holds roughly 350,000 clones, roughly 90% found once. This CDR3 is 13 amino acids long. CDR1 is LNHDA and CDR2 is SQIVND in the germline V gene (reference sequence). The trim removed 10 bases at V and 7 bases at J, leaving 5 bases unmatched. This specimen belongs to a study of blood T cell repertoires in COVID-19. This clonotype originated in a woman in her 70s with COVID-19, enrolled during active disease. The sample was peripheral blood. The chain joins TRBV19 to TRBJ1-6; the match to TRBD1 covers 9 bases. The CDR3: CATKGQGNSPLHF. CDR3 DNA: TGTGCCACCAAAGGACAGGGGAATTCACCCCTCCACTTT.